A single sample gave rise to the 32 T cell receptor beta chains below, sequenced in a study of blood T cells in healthy people across ages. Alongside a J-beta primer mix, a sample-barcoded 5' primer served in a second PCR lasting roughly 7 to 11 cycles. One entry per CDR3 protein results from TCRdb running MiXCR on the 5' RACE reads. The data contain 1.5 million to 1.8 million distinct CDR3 sequences, roughly 43% of them singletons. The sequenced material came from blood. Every receptor here comes from a woman younger than 30 in good health.

The genes are TRBV2 and TRBJ2-1; tentatively, D is TRBD2 (6 bases). The CDR3 consists of 13 residues. The V end was cut by 6 bases, the J end by 2 bases, with 8 bases between. CDR1 is SNHLY, CDR2 FYNNEI, per germline. CDR3 protein: CASREGPYNEQFF. CDR3 coding DNA: TGTGCCAGCAGGGAGGGGCCCTACAATGAGCAGTTCTTC.

The chain uses TRBV10-3 and TRBJ1-1; 10 bases are shared with TRBD1. V shed 7 bases, J shed 4 bases, and the junction held 9 bases outside the gene matches. CDR1 and CDR2 (germline): ENHRY, SYGVKD. The CDR3 extends over 15 amino acids. CDR3 amino acids: CAINEDRGRITEAFF. The CDR3 DNA reads TGTGCCATCAACGAGGACAGGGGGAGGATCACTGAAGCTTTCTTT.

This sequence joins TRBV20-1 and TRBJ2-3, with 10 bases lining up with TRBD1. Trimming cost V 6 bases and J 3 bases; bases outside gene matches: 3. CDR1 DFQATT and CDR2 SNEGSKA come from the germline V gene (reference sequence). The CDR3 runs to 13 residues. The CDR3 DNA follows: TGCAGTGCGGGGACAGGGGAGACAGATACGCAGTATTTT. It specifies CSAGTGETDTQYF.

This clonotype was counted between two and nine times. V usage is TRBV24-1 and J usage is TRBJ2-2; TRBD2 aligns across 8 bases. The CDR3 totals 15 residues. The V gene end was trimmed by 4 bases and the J gene end by 2 bases; junction bases not matched to a gene: 2. Germline V gives CDR1 KGHDR, CDR2 SFDVKD. CDR3 in amino acids: CATSESGRNTGELFF. Here the CDR3 DNA reads TGTGCCACCAGTGAGAGCGGGAGAAACACCGGGGAGCTGTTTTTT.

The rearrangement links TRBV20-1 to TRBJ2-7; maybe TRBD1 (6 bases). From germline, CDR1 is DFQATT and CDR2 SNEGSKA (reference sequence). Trimming took 5 bases from V and 7 from J, leaving 18 bases between them. The CDR3 consists of 13 residues. Here the CDR3 DNA reads TGCAGTGCTGGGGGTGGGTCAGGACAGGAGCAGTACTTC. Its translation is CSAGGGSGQEQYF.

The chain links TRBV5-1 to TRBJ2-1; D is uncertain. The germline V gene has CDR1 SGHRS and CDR2 YFSETQ. Trimming took 4 bases from V and 10 from J, leaving 12 bases between them. The CDR3 totals 12 residues. CDR3 in amino acids: CASSQQWKEQFF. The CDR3 nucleotides are TGCGCCAGCAGCCAACAGTGGAAAGAGCAGTTCTTC.

The chain combines TRBV15 with TRBJ2-4; D tentatively fits TRBD1 or TRBD2 (5 bases each). The DNA matches TRBJ2-7 better at its end, which makes the J call doubtful. The CDR3 runs 15 residues. Germline V CDR1 and CDR2: LNHNV, YYDKDF (reference sequence). The CDR3, as DNA: TGTGCCACCAGCAGAGATACGGGACGGTACTACGAGCAGTACTTC. Protein: CATSRDTGRYYEQYF.

This clonotype turned up a few times. The CDR3 loop reads CSAKSPIYNSPLHF. The DNA of the CDR3 is TGCAGTGCTAAAAGCCCTATATATAATTCACCCCTCCACTTT. The chain employs TRBV20-1 and TRBJ1-6; D uncertain. This CDR3 is 14 amino acids long. The V gene lost 4 bases and the J gene lost 4 bases, with 11 bases spanning the gap. CDR1 and CDR2 from the germline V gene are DFQATT and SNEGSKA (reference sequence).

This clonotype was counted between two and nine times. V is TRBV6-1 and J is TRBJ1-2; 9 bases agree with TRBD1. After removal of 4 bases from V and 2 bases from J, the junction contained 5 bases not matched to a gene. Germline CDR1 is MNHNS and CDR2 is SASEGT. CDR3 length: 15 residues. The CDR3 sequence is CASSVSGTGNYGYTF. CDR3 nucleotide sequence: TGTGCCAGCAGTGTCTCCGGGACAGGGAACTATGGCTACACCTTC.

This sequence joins TRBV28 and TRBJ2-1, with 7 bases matching TRBD2. V dropped 6 bases and J dropped 10; count of bases not matched to a gene: 9. Germline V CDR1 and CDR2: MDHEN, SYDVKM. The CDR3 is 13 residues long. CDR3 protein: CASREGGSYEQFF. CDR3 coding DNA: TGTGCCAGCAGAGAGGGCGGGAGCTACGAGCAGTTCTTC.

This clonotype was observed a few times. The chain carries TRBV9 and TRBJ2-7; no clear D. V dropped 0 bases and J dropped 0 bases, with 7 bases sitting between them. The CDR3 length is 14 residues. The germline CDR1 and CDR2 sequences are SGDLS and YYNGEE. The CDR3 bases are TGTGCCAGCAGCGTAGGGCAGAACTCCTACGAGCAGTACTTC. Translating gives CASSVGQNSYEQYF.

The table lists this clonotype with a few counts. This sequence joins TRBV2 and TRBJ2-7; 12 nucleotides match TRBD2. The CDR3 length is 15 residues. V was clipped by 6 bases and J by 4 bases; unmatched bases: 7. The germline V gene encodes CDR1 SNHLY and CDR2 FYNNEI. The DNA for the CDR3 is TGTGCCAGCAGAAGACTAGCGGGAGATGGTTACGAGCAGTACTTC. Translated: CASRRLAGDGYEQYF.

This clonotype was seen only a few times. V is TRBV27 and J is TRBJ2-3; D perhaps matches TRBD2 (5 bases). Germline-derived CDR1 and CDR2 are MNHEY and SMNVEV (reference sequence). The V end was cut by 10 bases, the J end by 3 bases, with 23 bases between. The CDR3 loop spans 16 amino acids. CDR3 amino acids: CATVQIRGPGTDTQYF. As DNA, the CDR3 is TGTGCCACCGTACAAATACGCGGGCCCGGGACAGATACGCAGTATTTT.

This clonotype turned up a few times. This chain uses TRBV24-1 with TRBJ2-1; 14 bases match TRBD2. From germline, CDR1 is KGHDR and CDR2 SFDVKD. The trim removed 3 bases at V and 4 bases at J, leaving 1 base unmatched. This CDR3 is 16 amino acids long. The CDR3: CATSDRLAGGYNEQFF. CDR3 nucleotide sequence: TGTGCCACCAGTGATCGACTAGCGGGAGGGTACAATGAGCAGTTCTTC.

V gene TRBV11-1 combines with J gene TRBJ2-1; no clear D gene. The CDR3 contains 12 residues. From germline, CDR1 is SGHAT and CDR2 FQDESV (reference sequence). Trimming pared 4 bases from V and 8 bases from J, leaving 9 bases between. The CDR3 protein is CASSSSPHEQFF. Here the CDR3 DNA reads TGTGCCAGCAGCTCATCCCCGCATGAGCAGTTCTTC.

The table lists this clonotype with a count of one. This chain joins TRBV6-9 and TRBJ1-2; D not resolved. This CDR3 has 10 amino acids. Per germline, CDR1 MNHGY and CDR2 SVAAGI. Trimming removed 5 bases from V and 8 bases from J, with 6 bases in between. CDR3 amino acids: CASSNGGYTF. CDR3 nucleotides: TGTGCCAGCAGTAACGGGGGCTACACCTTC.

The genes are TRBV20-1 and TRBJ1-5, with D hard to call. This CDR3 comprises 14 residues. Germline assignment: CDR1 DFQATT and CDR2 SNEGSKA (reference sequence). V lost 2 bases to trimming and J lost 1 base, with 9 bases between them. CDR3 loop: CSARFRQSNQPQHF. The CDR3 nucleotides read TGCAGTGCTAGATTCAGGCAGAGCAATCAGCCCCAGCATTTT.

The CDR3 region has the DNA TGTGCCAGTAGTCCCCGAAGGACAGTGGGGAATCAGCCCCAGCATTTT. This codes for CASSPRRTVGNQPQHF. The genes are TRBV19 and TRBJ1-5, with D possibly being TRBD1 (6 bases). V dropped 5 bases and J dropped 4 bases, with 18 bases sitting between them. The CDR3 is made up of 16 amino acids. Germline values: CDR1 LNHDA, CDR2 SQIVND (reference sequence).

The chain joins TRBV20-1 to TRBJ2-3, with a tentative D call TRBD2 (6 bases). The CDR3 runs to 15 residues. Trimming left V 1 base short and J 4 bases short, with 15 bases between. Germline CDR1 reads DFQATT; CDR2 reads SNEGSKA (reference sequence). CDR3 loop: CSARGSGFSPDTQYF. The DNA for the CDR3 is TGCAGTGCTAGAGGGAGCGGGTTCAGTCCAGATACGCAGTATTTT.

This chain joins TRBV5-1 and TRBJ1-6; 9 bases align to TRBD1. V gave up 4 bases and J gave up 8 bases; unmatched junction bases: 7. In germline, CDR1 is SGHRS, CDR2 YFSETQ. This CDR3 contains 15 residues. The CDR3 loop is CASSKTGGEDSPLHF. CDR3 sequence (DNA): TGCGCCAGCAGCAAGACAGGGGGAGAGGATTCACCCCTCCACTTT. Using reference TRBV5-1 and TRBJ1-6 for the parts outside the CDR3, the full variable domain is KAGVTQTPRYLIKTRGQQVTLSCSPISGHRSVSWYQQTPGQGLQFLFEYFSETQRNKGNFPGRFSGRQFSNSRSEMNVSTLELGDSALYLCASSKTGGEDSPLHFGNGTRLTVT.

This sequence joins TRBV7-2 and TRBJ1-2; the match to TRBD1 covers 8 bases. This CDR3 has 12 amino acids. Germline loops: CDR1 SGHTA, CDR2 FQGNSA. J was trimmed by 10 bases and V by 5 bases; bases with no gene match: 6. The CDR3 DNA sequence: TGTGCCAGCAGCCCAGGGACAGGACTCTACACCTTC. This gives the protein CASSPGTGLYTF.

The chain joins TRBV9 to TRBJ2-3; D ambiguous. The CDR3 extends over 15 amino acids. The ends were cut back, 0 bases at V and 3 bases at J, with 11 bases in the middle. Germline CDR1 SGDLS, CDR2 YYNGEE. The CDR3 sequence: CASSVVGVGTDTQYF. The CDR3 bases are TGTGCCAGCAGCGTAGTTGGGGTCGGGACAGATACGCAGTATTTT.

This chain joins TRBV12-3 or TRBV12-4 and TRBJ2-2; no clear D gene. V was clipped by 1 base and J by 3 bases, with 9 bases between them. The CDR3 runs to 15 residues. The CDR3 spells CASSLVRSYTGELFF. For the CDR3, the DNA is TGTGCCAGCAGTTTAGTCAGGAGCTACACCGGGGAGCTGTTTTTT.

This chain connects TRBV12-3 or TRBV12-4 to TRBJ2-3; tentative D call: TRBD1 (5 bases). This CDR3 spans 15 amino acids. V was cut by 1 base and J by 3 bases, with 11 bases left in between. This CDR3 reads CASSLERGETDTQYF. DNA for the CDR3: TGTGCCAGCAGTTTAGAAAGGGGCGAGACAGATACGCAGTATTTT.

The rearrangement links TRBV20-1 to TRBJ2-7; TRBD2 agrees at 11 bases. Germline CDR1 reads DFQATT; CDR2 reads SNEGSKA (reference sequence). This CDR3 spans 14 amino acids. The V segment lost 0 bases and the J segment 6 bases; nucleotides outside the gene matches: 4. CDR3 sequence reads: CSARDLAGGSEQYF. In DNA, the CDR3 is TGCAGTGCTAGAGATCTAGCGGGAGGTAGCGAGCAGTACTTC.

The CDR3 here is CASSYLRAISGNEQYF. DNA of the CDR3: TGTGCCAGCAGCTACCTTCGTGCCATTAGCGGCAATGAGCAGTACTTC. V is TRBV7-6 and J is TRBJ2-5, with D maybe TRBD2 (6 bases). The CDR3 length is 16 residues. The germline V gene has CDR1 SGHVS and CDR2 FNYEAQ. V lost 4 bases and J lost 11, with 26 bases in between. Full variable domain (missing parts from reference TRBV7-6 and TRBJ2-5): GAGVSQSPRYKVTKRGQDVALRCDPISGHVSLYWYRQALGQGPEFLTYFNYEAQQDKSGLPNDRFSAERPEGSISTLTIQRTEQRDSAMYRCASSYLRAISGNEQYFGPGTRLLVL.

About this clonotype itself: Germline is not matched at one junction end, which may reflect a read error. The chain recombines TRBV27 with TRBJ2-3, with 9 nucleotides matching TRBD1. The CDR3 is 15 amino acids. Germline CDR1 and CDR2: MNHEY and SMNVEV (reference sequence). This chain's CDR3 is CAGSLTGTGYYTQYF. The CDR3 nucleotides read TGTGCCGGCAGTTTAACCGGGACAGGGTACTATACGCAGTATTTT.

The chain links TRBV9 to TRBJ1-4; D gene unclear. The CDR3 is 14 residues long. Per germline, CDR1 SGDLS and CDR2 YYNGEE. V was pared by 3 bases and J by 7 bases, with 13 bases between. The CDR3 loop reads CASSAREASEKLFF. CDR3 sequence (DNA): TGTGCCAGCAGCGCTCGGGAAGCAAGTGAAAAACTGTTTTTT.

This chain uses TRBV19 with TRBJ1-5; D perhaps matches TRBD1 (5 bases). This CDR3 region has 15 residues. Germline V lookup: CDR1 LNHDA, CDR2 SQIVND (reference sequence). The V end lost 3 bases, the J end lost 3 bases, and 12 bases lay between the germline ends. The CDR3 here is CASSMEQAPNQPQHF. CDR3 DNA sequence: TGTGCCAGTAGTATGGAACAGGCGCCCAATCAGCCCCAGCATTTT.

The rearrangement uses TRBV6-5 and TRBJ1-2, with D possibly being TRBD1 (5 bases). CDR1 and CDR2 from the germline V gene are MNHEY and SVGAGI. Between the trimmed V and J ends, which lost 6 bases and 4 bases, there was a span of 9 bases. The CDR3 totals 12 residues. This CDR3 reads CASRGTSYGYTF. CDR3 nucleotides: TGTGCCAGCAGGGGGACTAGCTATGGCTACACCTTC.

This clonotype is a singleton in its sample. The chain joins TRBV11-1 to TRBJ2-5; 9 bases line up with TRBD2. V lost 1 base and J lost 11; bases outside the gene matches: 20. Germline loops: CDR1 SGHAT, CDR2 FQDESV (reference sequence). CDR3 length: 18 amino acids. The CDR3: CASSLGGWTSVNGGEQYF. The CDR3 nucleotides read TGTGCCAGCAGCTTAGGTGGCTGGACTAGCGTGAATGGTGGTGAGCAGTACTTC.

This clonotype has a handful of counts. The rearrangement joins TRBV5-1 to TRBJ2-7; 7 nucleotides match TRBD1. Germline assignment: CDR1 SGHRS and CDR2 YFSETQ. The CDR3 sequence is 14 residues long. V lost 4 bases and J lost 5; bases outside the gene matches: 9. Here the CDR3 reads CASSTSTGSHEQYF. The CDR3 nucleotides are TGCGCCAGCAGCACCTCGACAGGGAGTCACGAGCAGTACTTC.